Listed here is a single T cell receptor beta chain. Its binding antigen is unknown. There are no base qualities to consult, and no much larger clone falls within one base. The immunoSEQ Assay, a bias-controlled multiplex PCR, was used to amplify TCRbeta CDR3 regions from genomic DNA. The study's processing was this. The number of nucleated cells in each sample was estimated by amplification of reference gene primers within the assay. To quantify the absolute abundance of each unique TCRbeta CDR3 rearrangement, sequence reads were collapsed and filtered. Productive Simpson clonality was computed per sample as the square root of Simpson's diversity index over productive rearrangements. This is the immuneACCESS table as TCRdb keeps it, with only in-frame sequences that have V and J called. A part of the clones is gone; compared with another copy, unresolved V genes explain less than half, and the rest is unexplained. Clone size and V and J calls were adopted from that table, with D and trimming inferred from the DNA. Here the sample has about 55,000 clones; 80% to 95% occur a single time. Together, the top ten hold about 17% of the sample.

From a lookup of the germline V gene (reference sequence), CDR1 and CDR2 are WNHNN and SYGVQD. Trimming costs V 2 bases and J 0 bases, and their ends lie 11 bases apart. Including cysteine and phenylalanine, the CDR3 has 16 amino acids. Kept here is only the CDR3 DNA, which spans 48 bases and is read in frame from base 1. Collaborating institutions collected whole blood in K2EDTA tubes following their own protocols. Collaborator samples were shipped for TCRbeta analysis as frozen whole blood, isolated PBMCs, or DNA extracted from either sample type. This entry comes from a study of blood T cell repertoires in COVID-19 (dated by TCRdb to about 2020). At the level of the whole study: Samples covering the acute and convalescent phases of COVID-19 were provided by collaborators in the United States, Italy and Spain. The prospective study material was composed of cDNA or gDNA derived from T cells, B-cell-depleted T cells, or PBMCs. Deeply sampled blood TCRbeta repertoires from subjects exposed to, actively infected with, or recovered from COVID-19 were included in the dataset. The repertoires were released in a freely available public database meant as a resource for research on the immune response to SARS-CoV-2. Samples came from the ongoing ImmuneRACE study (first 160 participants) plus 1,254 subjects from 6 global collaborators. The sample metadata nearly always contained a de-identified subject ID, COVID-19 status, age in years and sex. HLA class I and class II types, where available, came from metadata supplied by the sample provider rather than from assay-based typing.

The investigation overall reported the following: How much clinical and demographic metadata was included differed by source and by participant, and the metadata was provided uncurated.

The clonotype originates from an elderly man with acute or convalescent COVID-19. The chain uses TRBV10-1 and TRBJ1-3; the D gene remains uncertain. Sequenced sample: peripheral blood. The CDR3 region has the sequence CASSELNPSSGNTIYF. The base sequence is TGCGCCAGCAGTGAGCTCAACCCGAGCTCTGGAAACACCATATATTTT.